This record covers a single T cell receptor beta chain. The antigen is undetermined. The sample belongs to a study of shared clonotypes between healthy human individuals. General study findings and limits: About 5% of naive CD4 clonotypes were shared across a handful of donors.

Into CD45RA+ naive and CD45RA-negative memory subsets, the CD4+ cells were split. Over several immunoSEQ plates, each subset's genomic DNA was distributed in even portions. Using immunoSEQ multiplex PCR, the repertoire was profiled, and TCRdb retains in-frame clones only, with some absent. The sample has over a million clones; around 97% are singletons. This CDR3 spans 20 amino acids. CDR1 MGHRA and CDR2 YSYEKL come from the germline V gene. Trimming took 0 bases from V and 2 from J, leaving 23 bases between them. The origin of this receptor is a man aged 25-45 years in good health. Specimen: naive CD4+ T cells sorted from blood. Subset given: CD45RA+ positively selected. The chain is built from TRBV4-1 and TRBJ1-5; possibly TRBD1 for D (6 bases). The CDR3 here is CASSQDRIQTGIVGNQPQHF. CDR3 DNA: TGCGCCAGCAGCCAAGATCGTATTCAAACAGGGATTGTTGGCAATCAGCCCCAGCATTTT.